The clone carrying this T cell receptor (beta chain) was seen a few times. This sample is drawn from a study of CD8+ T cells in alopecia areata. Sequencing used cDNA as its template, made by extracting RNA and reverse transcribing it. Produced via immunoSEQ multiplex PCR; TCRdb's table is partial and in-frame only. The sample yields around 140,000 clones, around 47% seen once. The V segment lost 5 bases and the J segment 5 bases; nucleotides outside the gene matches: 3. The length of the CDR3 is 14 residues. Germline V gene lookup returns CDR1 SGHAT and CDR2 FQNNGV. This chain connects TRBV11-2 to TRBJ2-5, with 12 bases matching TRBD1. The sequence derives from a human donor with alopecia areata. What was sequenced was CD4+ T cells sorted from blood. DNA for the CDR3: TGTGCCAGCAGCCGGGACAGGGGGCAGGAGACCCAGTACTTC. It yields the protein CASSRDRGQETQYF.